A single sample gave rise to the 3 T cell receptor beta chains below, sequenced in a study of identical twins. MiXCR, applied by TCRdb to the 5' RACE reads, yields one record per CDR3 protein. This sample has around 240,000 distinct CDR3 sequences, with 5.5% to 7% found just once. The sample also formed part of further work on yellow fever vaccine responses in identical twins.

Sequences were obtained from memory (CD45RO+) T cells sorted from blood. The receptors derive from a woman between 18 and 30 years old in good health.

This clonotype was picked up many times. The chain uses TRBV2 and TRBJ1-3; perhaps TRBD1 as D (6 bases). The CDR3 is 12 amino acids. V gave up 4 bases and J gave up 5 bases, with 6 bases separating them. CDR1 and CDR2 (germline): SNHLY, FYNNEI. CDR3 coding DNA: TGTGCCAGCAGTGGGGGGCGAAACACCATATATTTT. It yields the protein CASSGGRNTIYF.

This clonotype was found many times. The chain recombines TRBV6-1 with TRBJ2-7; D uncertain. This CDR3 is built from 12 residues. The V end was cut by 8 bases, the J end by 3 bases, with 11 bases between. Germline CDR1 MNHNS, CDR2 SASEGT. CDR3 in amino acids: CASSRGSYEQYF. DNA for the CDR3: TGTGCCAGCTCCCGAGGCAGCTACGAGCAGTACTTC.

This clonotype was observed at least ten times. The chain joins TRBV12-3 or TRBV12-4 to TRBJ1-2; no reliable D call. The CDR3 loop spans 12 amino acids. Trimming shortened V by 6 bases and J by 8 bases, and 13 bases separated the two germline ends. The CDR3 DNA is TGTGCCAGCAGCCCCCAGTCGTGGGGCTACACCTTC. It codes for CASSPQSWGYTF.